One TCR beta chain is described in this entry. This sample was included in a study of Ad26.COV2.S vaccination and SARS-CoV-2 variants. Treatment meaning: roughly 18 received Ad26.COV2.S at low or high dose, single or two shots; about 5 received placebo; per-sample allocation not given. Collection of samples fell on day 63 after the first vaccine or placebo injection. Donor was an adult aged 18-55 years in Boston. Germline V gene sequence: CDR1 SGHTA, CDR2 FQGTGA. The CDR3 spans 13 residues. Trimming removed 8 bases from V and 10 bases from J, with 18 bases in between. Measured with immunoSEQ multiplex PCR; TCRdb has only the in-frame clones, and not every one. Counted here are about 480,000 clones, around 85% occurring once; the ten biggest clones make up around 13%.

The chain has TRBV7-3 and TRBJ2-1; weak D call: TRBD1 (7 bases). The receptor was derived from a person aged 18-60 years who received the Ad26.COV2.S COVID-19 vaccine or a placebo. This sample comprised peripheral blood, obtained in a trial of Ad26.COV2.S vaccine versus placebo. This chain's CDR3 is CASRRGPYTEQFF. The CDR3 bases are TGTGCCAGCCGGAGGGGGCCCTACACCGAGCAGTTCTTC.